This is a list of T cell receptor beta chains from one sample in a study of shared clonotypes between healthy human individuals. The data were produced by immunoSEQ multiplex PCR, yet TCRdb's version contains in-frame clones alone and is incomplete. The table shows 470,000 or so clones, with roughly 80% occurring only once. The specimen was PBMCs. The receptor source for this set is a woman in her forties in good health. Some clones in this sample may be carry-over from other donors' samples. CDR3s include the opening cysteine and the closing phenylalanine or tryptophan. Each record gives: J gene, D gene, V gene, clone size, CDR3 DNA, CDR3 protein. D genes are given only for firm matches. A clone size is listed for some rows: how often the clone was seen (once, few, many), or a class if it is expanded.

j_call: TRBJ2-7; d_call: TRBD1; v_call: TRBV7-6; clone_size: .; cdr3_nt: TGTGCCAGCAGCCCCGACAGGGGAACTTTCCACGAGCAGTACTTC; cdr3_aa: CASSPDRGTFHEQYF
j_call: TRBJ1-5; d_call: TRBD1; v_call: TRBV9; clone_size: medium-sized; cdr3_nt: TGTGCCAGCAGCACAGGGGGCAATCAGCCCCAGCATTTT; cdr3_aa: CASSTGGNQPQHF
j_call: TRBJ1-2; d_call: TRBD1; v_call: TRBV27; clone_size: .; cdr3_nt: TGTGCCAGCAGAAATCAGGGGGCGAACTATGGCTACACCTTC; cdr3_aa: CASRNQGANYGYTF
j_call: TRBJ2-5; d_call: TRBD2; v_call: TRBV10-3; clone_size: .; cdr3_nt: TGTGCCATCAGTGTTTCGGGAGGGGGTGAGACCCAGTACTTC; cdr3_aa: CAISVSGGGETQYF
j_call: TRBJ2-7; d_call: .; v_call: TRBV21-1; clone_size: few; cdr3_nt: TGTGCCAGCAGCAAATCAGGAAGGGGATGTCCCTACGAGCAGTACTTC; cdr3_aa: CASSKSGRGCPYEQYF
j_call: TRBJ2-3; d_call: .; v_call: TRBV29-1; clone_size: .; cdr3_nt: TGCAGCGTTGGGCTGAGGCGGAACACAGATACGCAGTATTTT; cdr3_aa: CSVGLRRNTDTQYF
j_call: TRBJ2-7; d_call: TRBD1; v_call: TRBV9; clone_size: .; cdr3_nt: TGTGCCAGCAGCCCATCGACAGGGTCGCACGAGCAGTACTTC; cdr3_aa: CASSPSTGSHEQYF
j_call: TRBJ1-5; d_call: .; v_call: TRBV28; clone_size: .; cdr3_nt: TGTGCCAGCAGCTGGCGCAATCAGCCCCAGCATTTT; cdr3_aa: CASSWRNQPQHF
j_call: TRBJ2-2; d_call: .; v_call: TRBV15; clone_size: once; cdr3_nt: TGTGCCACCAGCAGGGGACTTACTACGAACACCGGGGAGCTGTTTTTT; cdr3_aa: CATSRGLTTNTGELFF
j_call: TRBJ2-1; d_call: TRBD2; v_call: TRBV19; clone_size: .; cdr3_nt: TGTGCCAGTAGTATAGATTGCGGACTAGCGGGAGGTTGTGAGCAGTTCTTC; cdr3_aa: CASSIDCGLAGGCEQFF
j_call: TRBJ2-3; d_call: .; v_call: TRBV6-4; clone_size: few; cdr3_nt: TGTGCCAGCAGTGTACTCGGGGGGCGCACAGATACGCAGTATTTT; cdr3_aa: CASSVLGGRTDTQYF
j_call: TRBJ2-7; d_call: TRBD2; v_call: TRBV11-2; clone_size: .; cdr3_nt: TGTGCCAGCAGCGGACTAGCTGCCGCCTACGAGCAGTACTTC; cdr3_aa: CASSGLAAAYEQYF
j_call: TRBJ2-6; d_call: .; v_call: TRBV5-4; clone_size: .; cdr3_nt: TGTGCCAGCAGCTTCGCAGGAGCTGGGGCCAACGTCCTGACTTTC; cdr3_aa: CASSFAGAGANVLTF
j_call: TRBJ2-3; d_call: TRBD2; v_call: TRBV10-2; clone_size: .; cdr3_nt: TGCGCCAGCAGTGCGGGACTAGCGGGAGGGTTAGATACGCAGTATTTT; cdr3_aa: CASSAGLAGGLDTQYF
j_call: TRBJ1-2; d_call: .; v_call: TRBV29-1; clone_size: .; cdr3_nt: TGCAGCGTTGAGTCGGACTTCTATGGCTACACCTTC; cdr3_aa: CSVESDFYGYTF
j_call: TRBJ1-3; d_call: .; v_call: TRBV28; clone_size: .; cdr3_nt: TGTGCCAGCAGTTCGACCAGGGGCTGGGGAAACACCATATATTTT; cdr3_aa: CASSSTRGWGNTIYF
j_call: TRBJ1-1; d_call: .; v_call: TRBV30; clone_size: .; cdr3_nt: TGTGCCTGGAGTGTGTATATTTCAAAATCGGCTGAAGCTTTCTTT; cdr3_aa: CAWSVYISKSAEAFF
j_call: TRBJ2-7; d_call: .; v_call: TRBV6-1; clone_size: .; cdr3_nt: TGTGCCAGCAGTGAAACAGGGAAAAGCGAGCAGTACTTC; cdr3_aa: CASSETGKSEQYF
j_call: TRBJ1-1; d_call: TRBD1; v_call: TRBV19; clone_size: .; cdr3_nt: TGTGCCAGTAGTATAGATCTGGGACAGGGGGCTGAAGCTTTCTTT; cdr3_aa: CASSIDLGQGAEAFF
j_call: TRBJ2-2; d_call: .; v_call: TRBV11-3; clone_size: few; cdr3_nt: TGTGCCAGCAGCTTGAGTTCCGGGGAGCTGTTTTTT; cdr3_aa: CASSLSSGELFF
j_call: TRBJ2-3; d_call: TRBD1; v_call: TRBV5-1; clone_size: .; cdr3_nt: TGCGCCAGCAGCCTCGGGACAGTGCCTCTTACAGATACGCAGTATTTT; cdr3_aa: CASSLGTVPLTDTQYF
j_call: TRBJ2-3; d_call: TRBD2; v_call: TRBV5-4; clone_size: once; cdr3_nt: TGTGCCAGCAGCCCTAGCGGGACGGGAGATACGCAGTATTTT; cdr3_aa: CASSPSGTGDTQYF
j_call: TRBJ1-5; d_call: TRBD1; v_call: TRBV10-3; clone_size: .; cdr3_nt: TGTGCCATCAGTGAAGGGACAGGGAGGAGCAATCAGCCCCAGCATTTT; cdr3_aa: CAISEGTGRSNQPQHF
j_call: TRBJ2-7; d_call: .; v_call: TRBV5-6; clone_size: .; cdr3_nt: TGTGCCAGCAGCTTGGACCCCGGGACGTACGAGCAGTACTTC; cdr3_aa: CASSLDPGTYEQYF
j_call: TRBJ2-2; d_call: TRBD2; v_call: TRBV5-1; clone_size: .; cdr3_nt: TGCGCCAGCAGCCCCGGGACTAGCGGGGTTGCCGGGGAGCTGTTTTTT; cdr3_aa: CASSPGTSGVAGELFF
j_call: TRBJ1-1; d_call: .; v_call: TRBV14; clone_size: .; cdr3_nt: TGTGCCAGCAGCCAAGTCAGTCGGGTGCTGAACACTGAAGCTTTCTTT; cdr3_aa: CASSQVSRVLNTEAFF
j_call: TRBJ2-2; d_call: .; v_call: TRBV28; clone_size: .; cdr3_nt: TGTGCCAGCAGTCTTTCGACACTCAAGGGCGGGGAGCTGTTTTTT; cdr3_aa: CASSLSTLKGGELFF
j_call: TRBJ1-5; d_call: .; v_call: TRBV11-2; clone_size: .; cdr3_nt: TGTGCCAGCAGCTTAACGAGCAATCAGCCCCAGCATTTT; cdr3_aa: CASSLTSNQPQHF
j_call: TRBJ1-4; d_call: .; v_call: TRBV28; clone_size: .; cdr3_nt: TGTGCCAGCAGTCCCCCAGGAGAGGGTGAAAAACTGTTTTTT; cdr3_aa: CASSPPGEGEKLFF
j_call: TRBJ2-7; d_call: TRBD2; v_call: TRBV4-3; clone_size: once; cdr3_nt: TGCGCCAGCAGCCAAGCTGCGGGGGGCGAGCAGTACTTC; cdr3_aa: CASSQAAGGEQYF
j_call: TRBJ2-3; d_call: TRBD2; v_call: TRBV29-1; clone_size: many; cdr3_nt: TGCAGCGTTGAAGGGTTACCGACTAGCGGCCCGATAGATACGCAGTATTTT; cdr3_aa: CSVEGLPTSGPIDTQYF
j_call: TRBJ2-7; d_call: .; v_call: TRBV6-1; clone_size: .; cdr3_nt: TGTGCCAGCAGTGAGGGCCTTACCCTTGACTACGAGCAGTACTTC; cdr3_aa: CASSEGLTLDYEQYF
j_call: TRBJ2-3; d_call: .; v_call: TRBV20-1; clone_size: .; cdr3_nt: TGCAGTGGGGCCCGCACAGATACGCAGTATTTT; cdr3_aa: CSGARTDTQYF
j_call: TRBJ1-5; d_call: .; v_call: TRBV6-4; clone_size: once; cdr3_nt: TGTGCCAGCAGGGCCCGCGCCGGTAGCAATCAGCCCCAGCATTTT; cdr3_aa: CASRARAGSNQPQHF
j_call: TRBJ2-1; d_call: TRBD2; v_call: TRBV28; clone_size: .; cdr3_nt: TGTGCCAGCAGTTTTAGCGGGAGGCACAATGAGCAGTTCTTC; cdr3_aa: CASSFSGRHNEQFF
j_call: TRBJ1-4; d_call: .; v_call: TRBV4-1; clone_size: .; cdr3_nt: TGCGCCAGCAGCCAAGATCAGTCTCGGGGGGGTATAGGTGAAAAACTGTTTTTT; cdr3_aa: CASSQDQSRGGIGEKLFF
j_call: TRBJ2-1; d_call: .; v_call: TRBV25-1; clone_size: once; cdr3_nt: TGTGCCACCCAGCCGAGGGAATACAATGAGCAGTTCTTC; cdr3_aa: CATQPREYNEQFF
j_call: TRBJ1-1; d_call: .; v_call: TRBV10-3; clone_size: .; cdr3_nt: TGTGCCAGCAGTCCTTTACAGGGTGGGATGAACACTGAAGCTTTCTTT; cdr3_aa: CASSPLQGGMNTEAFF
j_call: TRBJ2-5; d_call: TRBD2; v_call: TRBV28; clone_size: .; cdr3_nt: TGTGCCAGCAGCAACCTTAGCGGGAGAGGGGAGACCCAGTACTTC; cdr3_aa: CASSNLSGRGETQYF
j_call: TRBJ1-4; d_call: .; v_call: TRBV5-8; clone_size: .; cdr3_nt: TGTGCCAGCAGCAATCTCCACCGGGGCTCGAATGAAAAACTGTTTTTT; cdr3_aa: CASSNLHRGSNEKLFF
j_call: TRBJ1-1; d_call: TRBD1; v_call: TRBV28; clone_size: .; cdr3_nt: TGTGCCAGCAGGCCCGGGACAGGGCTAGAAGCTTTCTTT; cdr3_aa: CASRPGTGLEAFF
j_call: TRBJ2-3; d_call: .; v_call: TRBV28; clone_size: .; cdr3_nt: TGTGCCAGCAGTTTAGAAGCCACAGATACGCAGTATTTT; cdr3_aa: CASSLEATDTQYF
j_call: TRBJ2-5; d_call: TRBD2; v_call: TRBV10-3; clone_size: .; cdr3_nt: TGTGCCATCAGTGAGTCGACGGGAGGGGAGACCCAGTACTTC; cdr3_aa: CAISESTGGETQYF
j_call: TRBJ1-4; d_call: .; v_call: TRBV15; clone_size: .; cdr3_nt: TGTGCCACCAGCAGGGGGGGCCAATGGCCACGGGAAAAACTGTTTTTT; cdr3_aa: CATSRGGQWPREKLFF
j_call: TRBJ2-2; d_call: .; v_call: TRBV2; clone_size: many; cdr3_nt: TGTGCCAGCAGGAGGGACTCGAGGATCGGGGAGCTGTTTTTT; cdr3_aa: CASRRDSRIGELFF
j_call: TRBJ2-5; d_call: .; v_call: TRBV5-4; clone_size: .; cdr3_nt: TGTGCCAGCAGCTTGAACACAGCCCAAGAGACCCAGTACTTC; cdr3_aa: CASSLNTAQETQYF
j_call: TRBJ1-1; d_call: .; v_call: TRBV28; clone_size: few; cdr3_nt: TGTGCCAGCAGTCCGACGACAGGTGGGAACACTGAAGCTTTCTTT; cdr3_aa: CASSPTTGGNTEAFF
j_call: TRBJ1-5; d_call: .; v_call: TRBV6-5; clone_size: .; cdr3_nt: TGTGCCAGCAGTTATAGACAGCATCAGCCCCAGCATTTT; cdr3_aa: CASSYRQHQPQHF
j_call: TRBJ2-7; d_call: .; v_call: TRBV5-8; clone_size: .; cdr3_nt: TGTGCCAGCAGCTTGGCCCTGGACCGGGAGCAGTACTTC; cdr3_aa: CASSLALDREQYF
j_call: TRBJ2-5; d_call: .; v_call: TRBV27; clone_size: .; cdr3_nt: TGTGCCAGCAGTTTTCGGACAGCCAACCAAGAGACCCAGTACTTC; cdr3_aa: CASSFRTANQETQYF
j_call: TRBJ2-5; d_call: TRBD1; v_call: TRBV6-6; clone_size: few; cdr3_nt: TGTGCCACCGCGACAGGGGGCGGAGGGACCCAGTACTTC; cdr3_aa: CATATGGGGTQYF
j_call: TRBJ2-7; d_call: .; v_call: TRBV29-1; clone_size: .; cdr3_nt: TGCAGCGTTGAATACAGGGCCGGCTACGAGCAGTACTTC; cdr3_aa: CSVEYRAGYEQYF
j_call: TRBJ2-2; d_call: .; v_call: TRBV7-9; clone_size: .; cdr3_nt: TGTGCCAGCAGCTTAGGTCAGTTAGGGACCTTCACCGGGGAGCTGTTTTTT; cdr3_aa: CASSLGQLGTFTGELFF